The 16 T cell receptor beta chains given below trace back to one sample, sequenced in a study of blood T cell repertoires in COVID-19. Profiled with immunoSEQ multiplex PCR; TCRdb holds only in-frame clones, not every one. The table includes 70,000 to 100,000 clones, 88% detected once. The sample consisted of peripheral blood. The receptors were sampled from a woman aged 65 to 85 with acute or convalescent COVID-19.

This clone was observed once. The chain employs TRBV5-4 and TRBJ1-4; D possibly corresponds to TRBD1 (6 bases). Between the trimmed V and J ends, which lost 0 bases and 3 bases, there was a span of 12 bases. Germline CDR1 reads SGHNT; CDR2 reads YYREEE (reference sequence). The CDR3 runs 16 residues. The CDR3 nucleotides read TGTGCCAGCAGCTTGGGAGGGGGGGTCTCTAATGAAAAACTGTTTTTT. Translation gives CASSLGGGVSNEKLFF.

This chain connects TRBV18 to TRBJ2-3; 7 bases line up with TRBD1. After removal of 2 bases from V and 2 bases from J, the junction contained 4 bases not matched to a gene. This CDR3 has 15 amino acids. Germline assignment: CDR1 KGHSH and CDR2 LQKENI. The CDR3 region is CASSPWTGATDTQYF. The CDR3 DNA follows: TGTGCCAGCTCACCATGGACAGGAGCCACAGATACGCAGTATTTT.

The chain links TRBV6-4 to TRBJ2-1; D perhaps matches TRBD2 (6 bases). The CDR3 covers 14 residues. Germline-derived CDR1 and CDR2 are MRHNA and SNTAGT. V lost 0 bases, J lost 12 bases, and 15 bases lay in between. DNA for the CDR3: TGTGCCAGCAGTGACTCTAGCACTAGCCCACTGCAGTTCTTC. It yields the protein CASSDSSTSPLQFF.

The chain carries TRBV9 and TRBJ1-1; no definite D call. V lost 0 bases and J 1 base, leaving 7 bases between the germline ends. The CDR3 covers 14 residues. In germline, CDR1 is SGDLS, CDR2 YYNGEE. CDR3 in DNA: TGTGCCAGCAGCGTAGCTCACACGAACACTGAAGCTTTCTTT. Its translation: CASSVAHTNTEAFF.

This clone was detected only once. This rearrangement joins TRBV28 to TRBJ1-2; D gene unclear. CDR1 is MDHEN, CDR2 SYDVKM, per germline. Trimming removed 6 bases at V and 6 bases at J, with 20 bases between. CDR3 length: 15 residues. CDR3 DNA sequence: TGTGCCAGCAGCGACGTGTGGGAAGGGAGGAATGGCTACACCTTC. Residues: CASSDVWEGRNGYTF.

The genes are TRBV3-1 (or the pseudogene TRBV3-2) and TRBJ2-1; 11 nucleotides agree with TRBD2. The germline gives CDR1 LGHDT, CDR2 YNNKEL (reference sequence). Unmatched junction bases numbered 32, after V lost 6 bases and J lost 7 bases. The CDR3 length is 23 residues. CDR3 in amino acids: CASRAENYNSIAGGTYQENEQFF. The CDR3 coding sequence is TGTGCCAGCAGAGCCGAAAATTACAATTCCATAGCGGGAGGGACCTACCAGGAAAATGAGCAGTTCTTC.

The CDR3 region is CASSPGTQGEKLFF. DNA for the CDR3: TGCGCCAGCAGTCCCGGGACACAAGGCGAAAAACTGTTTTTT. V usage is TRBV5-1 and J usage is TRBJ1-4; D is perhaps TRBD1 (6 bases). V shed 5 bases and J shed 8 bases, with 16 bases lying between them. The germline CDR1 and CDR2 sequences are SGHRS and YFSETQ. The length of the CDR3 is 14 residues.

This chain links TRBV18 with TRBJ2-2; tentatively, D is TRBD1 (6 bases). Germline V CDR1 and CDR2: KGHSH, LQKENI. The CDR3 loop spans 15 amino acids. Trimming stripped 3 bases from V and 7 bases from J, with 15 bases between. CDR3 sequence (DNA): TGTGCCAGCTCACCGGAGGACAGTGGGAACGGGGAGCTGTTTTTT. Its translation is CASSPEDSGNGELFF.

V is TRBV2 and J is TRBJ1-5; a possible D gene is TRBD1 (6 bases). The germline gives CDR1 SNHLY, CDR2 FYNNEI. This CDR3 is 14 amino acids long. V gave up 6 bases and J gave up 7 bases, with 16 bases separating them. CDR3 sequence: CASSLLQGRQPQHF. The CDR3 DNA reads TGTGCCAGCAGCCTTCTCCAGGGGCGCCAGCCCCAGCATTTT.

The chain links TRBV14 to TRBJ2-1; D unclear. The CDR3 runs 13 residues. V was clipped by 3 bases and J by 4 bases, with 7 bases between them. The germline gives CDR1 SGHDN, CDR2 FVKESK. CDR3 protein: CASSQQIYNEQFF. DNA of the CDR3: TGTGCCAGCAGCCAGCAGATTTACAATGAGCAGTTCTTC. The whole variable domain, remainder taken from reference TRBV14 and TRBJ2-1, is EAGVTQFPSHSVIEKGQTVTLRCDPISGHDNLYWYRRVMGKEIKFLLHFVKESKQDESGMPNNRFLAERTGGTYSTLKVQPAELEDSGVYFCASSQQIYNEQFFGPGTRLTVL.

V and J are TRBV7-3 and TRBJ2-3; D possibly corresponds to TRBD2 (6 bases). Trimming left V 5 bases short and J 1 base short, with 10 bases between. The CDR3 has 14 amino acids. Germline V gene lookup returns CDR1 SGHTA and CDR2 FQGTGA. The CDR3 DNA reads TGTGCCAGCAGCCCGACTAGGGGCACAGATACGCAGTATTTT. Translation gives CASSPTRGTDTQYF. The whole variable domain, filled in from reference TRBV7-3 and TRBJ2-3, reads GAGVSQTPSNKVTEKGKYVELRCDPISGHTALYWYRQSLGQGPEFLIYFQGTGAADDSGLPNDRFFAVRPEGSVSTLKIQRTERGDSAVYLCASSPTRGTDTQYFGPGTRLTVL.

This sequence joins TRBV19 and TRBJ2-3; the match to TRBD1 covers 8 bases. There are 14 residues in the CDR3. With 7 bases clipped from V and 2 bases from J, the junction kept 5 bases outside the gene matches. Germline V CDR1 and CDR2: LNHDA, SQIVND (reference sequence). The CDR3 reads CASTGTGYTDTQYF. The CDR3 DNA sequence: TGTGCCAGTACGGGGACAGGATACACAGATACGCAGTATTTT.

V gene TRBV6-5 combines with J gene TRBJ2-3; 7 bases fit TRBD2. With 2 bases clipped from V and 2 bases from J, the junction kept 4 bases outside the gene matches. The CDR3 sequence is 15 residues long. The germline gives CDR1 MNHEY, CDR2 SVGAGI. The CDR3 sequence is CASSYGTKITDTQYF. The DNA for the CDR3 is TGTGCCAGCAGTTACGGGACTAAAATCACAGATACGCAGTATTTT.

This clone was found once. This chain links TRBV12-3 or TRBV12-4 with TRBJ1-1, with D unresolved. This CDR3 is 13 amino acids long. V was pared by 6 bases and J by 1 base, with 9 bases between. This CDR3 is CASSPTRNTEAFF. The CDR3 coding sequence is TGTGCCAGCAGCCCCACGAGGAACACTGAAGCTTTCTTT.

The chain joins TRBV19 to TRBJ1-2; D ambiguous. This CDR3 spans 12 amino acids. Between the trimmed V and J ends, which lost 4 bases and 2 bases, there was a span of 5 bases. Germline CDR1 LNHDA, CDR2 SQIVND (reference sequence). In DNA form, the CDR3 reads TGTGCCAGTAGTAACTCAAACTATGGCTACACCTTC. This translates into CASSNSNYGYTF.

The rearrangement links TRBV6-1 to TRBJ1-4; TRBD1 is a possible D gene (5 bases). CDR3 length: 15 amino acids. The V end lost 3 bases, the J end lost 2 bases, and 10 bases lay between the germline ends. Germline V CDR1 and CDR2: MNHNS, SASEGT. CDR3 residues: CASSEGLMTNEKLFF. In DNA form, the CDR3 reads TGTGCCAGCAGTGAGGGACTTATGACTAATGAAAAACTGTTTTTT.